The 5 T cell receptor beta chains below come from one sample, sequenced in a study of blood T cell repertoires in COVID-19. The protocol was immunoSEQ multiplex PCR, while the TCRdb copy is restricted to in-frame clones and leaves out a portion. The table lists about 310,000 clones, around 87% of them singletons. Sequencing was performed on peripheral blood. These TCRs come from a woman between 50 and 59 years old who had recovered from COVID-19.

The CDR3 bases are TGTGCCAGTAGTATAGCCCTCGGACTAGCGGGGGACTATGAGCAGTTCTTC. Translating it yields CASSIALGLAGDYEQFF. The chain combines TRBV19 with TRBJ2-1; 13 positions agree with TRBD2. The CDR3 runs to 17 residues. Trimming took 1 base from V and 8 from J; bases not matched to a gene: 8. Germline assignment: CDR1 LNHDA and CDR2 SQIVND (reference sequence).

The CDR3: CSVGGRPSNEKLFF. The CDR3 DNA reads TGCAGCGTTGGTGGGAGACCCTCTAATGAAAAACTGTTTTTT. V and J are TRBV29-1 and TRBJ1-4; D not resolved. Germline V lookup: CDR1 SQVTM, CDR2 ANQGSEA. V gave up 4 bases and J gave up 3 bases, with 12 bases separating them. This CDR3 is 14 amino acids long.

This clone showed up just a few times. The V gene is TRBV6-2 or TRBV6-3, the J gene TRBJ1-1, with D unclear. Trimming cost V 1 base and J 1 base, with 7 bases left between them. Looked up from germline, CDR1 is MNHEY and CDR2 is SVGEGT. This CDR3 has 14 amino acids. CDR3 nucleotides: TGTGCCAGCAGTTACTTGGCGGGGAACACTGAAGCTTTCTTT. This sequence encodes CASSYLAGNTEAFF.

The gene calls are TRBV5-4 and TRBJ1-2, with 7 bases identical to TRBD1. The junction had 6 bases not matched to a gene; V was cut back by 3 bases and J by 4 bases. From germline, CDR1 is SGHNT and CDR2 YYREEE (reference sequence). This CDR3 is 14 amino acids long. The CDR3 protein is CASSYTGDGYGYTF. The CDR3 region has the DNA TGTGCCAGCAGCTATACAGGGGATGGCTATGGCTACACCTTC. Full variable domain (missing parts from reference TRBV5-4 and TRBJ1-2): ETGVTQSPTHLIKTRGQQVTLRCSSQSGHNTVSWYQQALGQGPQFIFQYYREEENGRGNFPPRFSGLQFPNYSSELNVNALELDDSALYLCASSYTGDGYGYTFGSGTRLTVV.

In this sample, this clone turned up once. The rearrangement uses TRBV4-1 and TRBJ2-7; 7 bases match TRBD1. The CDR3 sequence is 15 residues long. Unmatched junction bases numbered 5, after V lost 0 bases and J lost 3 bases. Per germline, CDR1 MGHRA and CDR2 YSYEKL. The CDR3 DNA reads TGCGCCAGCAGCCAAGAGGAAGCAGGGGGCTACGAGCAGTACTTC. Translation gives CASSQEEAGGYEQYF.